The 7 T cell receptor beta chains reported below all come from one sample, sequenced in a study of vaccination and CD4 T cells after COVID-19. Cultured CD4+ T cells had their DNA profiled by the Oncomine TCR Beta short-read assay. MiXCR, applied by TCRdb to the PCR reads, yields one record per CDR3 protein. The table shows more than 20,000 distinct CDR3 sequences, with 65% to 70% occurring only once. Their cognate antigens are unknown. Treatment denoted: roughly ten-day PBMC culture with coronavirus spike peptide pools or control peptides (ViraFEST assay). The sequencing input was CD4+ T cells from blood, cultured in vitro. Every receptor here comes from a human donor who had recovered from COVID-19.

The CDR3 spells CASSGLANYNEQFF. The CDR3 DNA sequence: TGTGCCAGTAGCGGACTAGCGAATTACAATGAGCAGTTCTTC. The rearrangement uses TRBV11-3 and TRBJ2-1; 9 bases match TRBD2. The CDR3 is made up of 14 amino acids. The germline gives CDR1 SGHNT, CDR2 YENEEA. V shed 9 bases, J shed 4 bases, and the junction held 7 bases outside the gene matches.

The chain is built from TRBV5-4 and TRBJ2-1, with D perhaps being TRBD1 or TRBD2 (5 bases each). CDR3 size: 16 residues. Trimming removed 1 base from V and 0 bases from J, with 11 bases in between. Germline lookup yields CDR1 SGHNT and CDR2 YYREEE (reference sequence). The CDR3 sequence: CASSLSLGASYNEQFF. The CDR3 nucleotides read TGTGCCAGCAGCTTGAGTCTCGGGGCCTCCTACAATGAGCAGTTCTTC.

This clonotype was counted a few times. The chain links TRBV20-1 to TRBJ1-2; a weak D match, TRBD1 (5 bases). V shed 1 base and J shed 6 bases, with 18 bases lying between them. The germline V gene encodes CDR1 DFQATT and CDR2 SNEGSKA (reference sequence). This CDR3 contains 15 residues. CDR3 protein: CSARVPPGRGDGYTF. CDR3 in DNA: TGCAGTGCTAGAGTTCCTCCAGGGCGTGGCGATGGCTACACCTTC.

The gene calls are TRBV11-2 and TRBJ2-7; TRBD1 agrees at 8 bases. Germline V lookup: CDR1 SGHAT, CDR2 FQNNGV. CDR3 length equals 13 residues. Losses at the gene ends were 1 base for V and 6 bases for J; bases not matched to a gene: 2. CDR3 nucleotide sequence: TGTGCCAGCAGCTTAGTTGGGACAGGCGAGCAGTACTTC. Encoded protein: CASSLVGTGEQYF.

To note about this clonotype: An end of the junction differs from the germline gene, which may be a read error. This sequence joins TRBV7-6 and TRBJ2-2, with 10 nucleotides matching TRBD2. The V gene's germline CDR1 is SGHVS and CDR2 FNYEAQ. The CDR3 contains 15 residues. The CDR3 spells CASSALAGAVGELFF. CDR3 nucleotides: TGTGCTAGCAGCGCCCTAGCGGGAGCGGTCGGGGAGCTGTTTTTT.

This chain links TRBV15 with TRBJ2-5; D is perhaps TRBD2 (6 bases). Per germline, CDR1 LNHNV and CDR2 YYDKDF (reference sequence). CDR3 length: 13 residues. Trimming took 1 base from V and 7 from J, leaving 10 bases between them. The CDR3 protein is CATSRVRGGTQYF. The DNA for the CDR3 is TGTGCCACCAGCAGAGTTCGGGGAGGGACCCAGTACTTC.

This clonotype turned up a few times. As DNA, the CDR3 is TGTGCCAGCAGCTCGACCCTACTCACTGAAGCTTTCTTT. Its translation: CASSSTLLTEAFF. The rearrangement uses TRBV7-8 and TRBJ1-1; D call uncertain. Germline V CDR1 and CDR2: SGHVS, FQNEAQ. The V gene lost 4 bases and the J gene lost 4 bases, with 10 bases spanning the gap. The CDR3 sequence is 13 residues long.